The 8 T cell receptor beta chains below come from one sample, sequenced in a study of blood T cell repertoires in COVID-19. Sequenced by immunoSEQ multiplex PCR; TCRdb stores in-frame clones only, minus some. The table shows tens of thousands of clones, with approximately 80% occurring only once. Sequenced material: peripheral blood. The receptors here all came from a man between 60 and 70 years old with COVID-19, enrolled during active disease.

This chain connects TRBV5-1 to TRBJ1-6; a possible D gene is TRBD1 (6 bases). The CDR3 consists of 16 residues. Between the trimmed V and J ends, which lost 4 bases and 5 bases, there was a span of 16 bases. The germline CDR1 and CDR2 sequences are SGHRS and YFSETQ. The CDR3 DNA reads TGCGCCAGCAGCAGAGAACAGGGTACCAATAATTCACCCCTCCACTTT. Translating it yields CASSREQGTNNSPLHF.

The chain combines TRBV2 with TRBJ2-2; TRBD2 aligns across 10 bases. This CDR3 comprises 14 residues. The trim removed 4 bases at V and 5 bases at J, leaving 1 base unmatched. Germline CDR1 reads SNHLY; CDR2 reads FYNNEI. The CDR3 DNA is TGTGCCAGCAGTGTACTAGCGGGAACCGGGGAGCTGTTTTTT. Translating gives CASSVLAGTGELFF.

The chain couples TRBV6-5 to TRBJ1-5; 9 positions match TRBD1. V lost 6 bases and J lost 7; bases outside the gene matches: 7. CDR3 length: 14 amino acids. In germline, CDR1 is MNHEY, CDR2 SVGAGI. The CDR3 region has the DNA TGTGCCAGCAGACAGACAGGGGGGCAACAGCCCCAGCATTTT. As protein: CASRQTGGQQPQHF.

The chain recombines TRBV18 with TRBJ1-1; D is uncertain. The CDR3 consists of 14 residues. From germline, CDR1 is KGHSH and CDR2 LQKENI. Trimming removed 0 bases from V and 4 bases from J, with 9 bases in between. The CDR3 DNA follows: TGTGCCAGCTCACCACCGGCCGTATTCACTGAAGCTTTCTTT. Protein: CASSPPAVFTEAFF.

The rearrangement uses TRBV7-9 and TRBJ1-1; 8 nucleotides match TRBD1. The CDR3 sequence is 18 residues long. J gave up 6 bases and V 7 bases, and 22 bases lay outside the gene matches. The V gene's germline CDR1 is SEHNR and CDR2 FQNEAQ (reference sequence). CDR3 region: CASNGASRGQGRPSEAFF. CDR3 DNA: TGTGCCAGCAACGGAGCCAGCAGGGGGCAGGGGCGGCCATCTGAAGCTTTCTTT.

The V gene is TRBV3-1 (or the pseudogene TRBV3-2), the J gene TRBJ2-7; no definite D call. Trimming took 2 bases from V and 3 from J, leaving 11 bases between them. The CDR3 is 14 residues long. CDR1 and CDR2 from the germline V gene are LGHDT and YNNKEL (reference sequence). The CDR3 coding sequence is TGTGCCAGCAGCCAAAGCCAGGCTCTCTACGAGCAGTACTTC. Translating it yields CASSQSQALYEQYF.

This rearrangement joins TRBV10-2 to TRBJ2-4; D is possibly TRBD1 (5 bases). The CDR3 is 16 residues long. With 6 bases removed from V and 1 base from J, the gap between germline ends came to 16 bases. CDR1 WSHSY and CDR2 SAAADI come from the germline V gene. The CDR3 loop reads CASRENGGAAKNIQYF. CDR3 DNA: TGCGCCAGCAGGGAAAACGGTGGGGCGGCCAAAAACATTCAGTACTTC.

The V gene is TRBV5-5, the J gene TRBJ2-3; TRBD1 matches 7 bases. This CDR3 contains 14 residues. CDR1 and CDR2 (germline): SGHKS, YYEKEE (reference sequence). J was trimmed by 7 bases and V by 4 bases; bases with no gene match: 9. CDR3 in amino acids: CASSDRPGGYTQYF. The CDR3 nucleotides read TGTGCCAGCAGCGATCGCCCAGGGGGATATACGCAGTATTTT.